These T cell receptor beta chains were read from a single sample in a study of blood T cell repertoires in COVID-19. Some clones are missing from TCRdb's copy, which holds only in-frame ones; the method was immunoSEQ multiplex PCR. The data contain 200,000 to 250,000 clones, around 84% of them singletons. The sequenced sample consisted of peripheral blood. Receptors were obtained from a woman older than 75 with active or convalescent COVID-19. Each CDR3 is given without its conserved first and last residue. The order of the fields is CDR3 protein, V gene.

ASSDDIHTEAF TRBV11-3
ASSQGDRRSRGNTEAF TRBV4-3
ASSRGQGNYGYT TRBV28
ASSRGASGNTGELF TRBV4-3
ATSREWSLGTDTQY TRBV15
ASRGGGGNYGYT TRBV6-5
ASRRSGTETYNEQF TRBV7-2
ASSSGTGLRNTEAF TRBV11-1
ASSSGSGRGYT TRBV12-3/TRBV12-4
ASSSGQGSQPQH TRBV6-5
AITPRGSYGYT TRBV2
ASSRDRGSYEQY TRBV5-1
ASSSSWGGGENEQF TRBV6-5
ASSRTDKNTGELF TRBV25-1
ASSLAGVLYEQY TRBV18
ASSEARGARETQY TRBV6-1
ASSNPGTGEAETQY TRBV5-6
ASSPRTSGAYEQF TRBV4-1
ASRPQGLDRDTGELF TRBV2
ASSQEGPTSRYTGELF TRBV3-1/TRBV3-2
ASSEAVRGFGTDTQY TRBV2
ASSQDRGPWTQY TRBV11-3
AAVAGGGNEQF TRBV28
AWRIVKASSYNEQF TRBV30
ASSTGGLYNEQF TRBV21-1